Reported below is one TCR beta chain. The antigen is unknown. The sample belongs to a study of shared clonotypes between healthy human individuals. Germline V gene sequence: CDR1 PRHDT, CDR2 FYEKMQ (reference sequence). Trimming cost V 6 bases and J 5 bases, with 12 bases left between them. This CDR3 comprises 13 residues. Study-wide results and caveats: Researchers found naive subsets generally carried larger estimated richness than memory subsets.

Clones were sequenced by immunoSEQ multiplex PCR, and TCRdb holds only the in-frame ones, with some missing. The sample shows about 100,000 clones, approximately 70% of them seen only once. Sequences were obtained from memory CD8+ T cells sorted from blood. Subset reported: CD45RO+ cells pooled with CCR7-negative TemRA cells. This receptor was identified in a woman aged 25 to 45 in good health. The chain combines TRBV13 with TRBJ2-3, with a weak D call TRBD1 (6 bases). The CDR3 bases are TGTGCCAGCAGTGAAGCCAGGGGAGATACGCAGTATTTT. Protein product: CASSEARGDTQYF. Using reference TRBV13 and TRBJ2-3 for the parts outside the CDR3, the full variable domain is AAGVIQSPRHLIKEKRETATLKCYPIPRHDTVYWYQQGPGQDPQFLISFYEKMQSDKGSIPDRFSAQQFSDYHSELNMSSLELGDSALYFCASSEARGDTQYFGPGTRLTVL.